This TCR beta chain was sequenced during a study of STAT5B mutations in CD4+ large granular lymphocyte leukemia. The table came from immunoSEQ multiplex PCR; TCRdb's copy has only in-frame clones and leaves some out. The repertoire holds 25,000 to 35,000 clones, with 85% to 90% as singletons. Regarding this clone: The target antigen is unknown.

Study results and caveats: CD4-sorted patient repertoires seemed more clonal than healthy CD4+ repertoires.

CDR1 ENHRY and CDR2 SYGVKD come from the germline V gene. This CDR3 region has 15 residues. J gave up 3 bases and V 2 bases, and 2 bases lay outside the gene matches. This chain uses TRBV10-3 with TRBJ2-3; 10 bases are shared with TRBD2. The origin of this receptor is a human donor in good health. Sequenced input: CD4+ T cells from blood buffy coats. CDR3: CAISEASGRTDTQYF. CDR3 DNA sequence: TGTGCCATCAGTGAGGCTAGCGGGAGAACAGATACGCAGTATTTT.